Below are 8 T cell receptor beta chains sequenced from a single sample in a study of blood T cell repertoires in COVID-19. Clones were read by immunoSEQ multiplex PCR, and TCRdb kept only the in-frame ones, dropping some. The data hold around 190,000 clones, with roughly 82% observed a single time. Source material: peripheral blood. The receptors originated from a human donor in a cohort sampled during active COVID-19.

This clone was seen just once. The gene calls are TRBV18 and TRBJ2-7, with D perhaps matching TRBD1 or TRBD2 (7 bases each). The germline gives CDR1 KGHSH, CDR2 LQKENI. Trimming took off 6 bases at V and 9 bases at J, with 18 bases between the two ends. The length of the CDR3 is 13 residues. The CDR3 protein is CASSPGGESWQYF. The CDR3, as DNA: TGTGCCAGCTCCCCAGGGGGGGAGTCCTGGCAGTACTTC.

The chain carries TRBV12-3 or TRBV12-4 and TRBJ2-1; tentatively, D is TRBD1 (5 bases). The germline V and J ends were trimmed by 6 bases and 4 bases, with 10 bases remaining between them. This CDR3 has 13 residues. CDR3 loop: CASRGQDYNEQFF. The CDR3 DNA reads TGTGCCAGCAGGGGGCAGGATTACAATGAGCAGTTCTTC.

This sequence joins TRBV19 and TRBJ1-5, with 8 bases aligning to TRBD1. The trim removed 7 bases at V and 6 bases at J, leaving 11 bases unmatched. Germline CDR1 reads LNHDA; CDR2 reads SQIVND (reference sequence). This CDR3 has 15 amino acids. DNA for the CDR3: TGTGCCAGTACCCCGGACAGGGACGTAGTTCAGCCCCAGCATTTT. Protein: CASTPDRDVVQPQHF.

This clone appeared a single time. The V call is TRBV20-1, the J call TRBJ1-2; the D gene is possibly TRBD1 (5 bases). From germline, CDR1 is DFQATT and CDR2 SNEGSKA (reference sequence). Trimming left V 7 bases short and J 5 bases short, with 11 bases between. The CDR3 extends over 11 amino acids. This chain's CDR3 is CSGQQTYGYTF. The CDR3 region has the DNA TGCAGTGGACAGCAGACTTATGGCTACACCTTC.

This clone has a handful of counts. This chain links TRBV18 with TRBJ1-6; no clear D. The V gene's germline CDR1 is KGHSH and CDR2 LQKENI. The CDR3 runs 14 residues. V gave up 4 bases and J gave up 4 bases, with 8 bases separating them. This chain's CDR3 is CASSQAGYNSPLHF. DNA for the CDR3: TGTGCCAGCTCACAAGCGGGGTATAATTCACCCCTCCACTTT. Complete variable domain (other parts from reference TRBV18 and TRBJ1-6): NAGVMQNPRHLVRRRGQEARLRCSPMKGHSHVYWYRQLPEEGLKFMVYLQKENIIDESGMPKERFSAEFPKEGPSILRIQQVVRGDSAAYFCASSQAGYNSPLHFGNGTRLTVT.

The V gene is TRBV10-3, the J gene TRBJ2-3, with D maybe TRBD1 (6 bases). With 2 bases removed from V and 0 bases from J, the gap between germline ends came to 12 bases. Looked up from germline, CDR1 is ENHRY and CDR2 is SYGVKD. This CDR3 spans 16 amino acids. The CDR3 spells CAISEGGGTSTDTQYF. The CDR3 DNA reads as TGTGCCATCAGTGAGGGGGGCGGAACTAGCACAGATACGCAGTATTTT.

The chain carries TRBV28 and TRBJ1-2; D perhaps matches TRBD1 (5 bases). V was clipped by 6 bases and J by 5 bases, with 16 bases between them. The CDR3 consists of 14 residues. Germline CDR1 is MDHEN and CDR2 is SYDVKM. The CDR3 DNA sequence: TGTGCCAGCAGATCCGGGACTCCAATGTATGGCTACACCTTC. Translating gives CASRSGTPMYGYTF.

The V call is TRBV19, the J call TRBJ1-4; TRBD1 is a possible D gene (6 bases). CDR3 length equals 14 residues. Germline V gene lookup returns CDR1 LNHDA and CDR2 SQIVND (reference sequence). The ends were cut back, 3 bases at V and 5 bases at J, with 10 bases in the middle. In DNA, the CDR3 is TGTGCCAGTAGTATTAGGACAGCAAATGAAAAACTGTTTTTT. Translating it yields CASSIRTANEKLFF. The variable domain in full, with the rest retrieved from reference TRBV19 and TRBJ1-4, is DGGITQSPKYLFRKEGQNVTLSCEQNLNHDAMYWYRQDPGQGLRLIYYSQIVNDFQKGDIAEGYSVSREKKESFPLTVTSAQKNPTAFYLCASSIRTANEKLFFGSGTQLSVL.